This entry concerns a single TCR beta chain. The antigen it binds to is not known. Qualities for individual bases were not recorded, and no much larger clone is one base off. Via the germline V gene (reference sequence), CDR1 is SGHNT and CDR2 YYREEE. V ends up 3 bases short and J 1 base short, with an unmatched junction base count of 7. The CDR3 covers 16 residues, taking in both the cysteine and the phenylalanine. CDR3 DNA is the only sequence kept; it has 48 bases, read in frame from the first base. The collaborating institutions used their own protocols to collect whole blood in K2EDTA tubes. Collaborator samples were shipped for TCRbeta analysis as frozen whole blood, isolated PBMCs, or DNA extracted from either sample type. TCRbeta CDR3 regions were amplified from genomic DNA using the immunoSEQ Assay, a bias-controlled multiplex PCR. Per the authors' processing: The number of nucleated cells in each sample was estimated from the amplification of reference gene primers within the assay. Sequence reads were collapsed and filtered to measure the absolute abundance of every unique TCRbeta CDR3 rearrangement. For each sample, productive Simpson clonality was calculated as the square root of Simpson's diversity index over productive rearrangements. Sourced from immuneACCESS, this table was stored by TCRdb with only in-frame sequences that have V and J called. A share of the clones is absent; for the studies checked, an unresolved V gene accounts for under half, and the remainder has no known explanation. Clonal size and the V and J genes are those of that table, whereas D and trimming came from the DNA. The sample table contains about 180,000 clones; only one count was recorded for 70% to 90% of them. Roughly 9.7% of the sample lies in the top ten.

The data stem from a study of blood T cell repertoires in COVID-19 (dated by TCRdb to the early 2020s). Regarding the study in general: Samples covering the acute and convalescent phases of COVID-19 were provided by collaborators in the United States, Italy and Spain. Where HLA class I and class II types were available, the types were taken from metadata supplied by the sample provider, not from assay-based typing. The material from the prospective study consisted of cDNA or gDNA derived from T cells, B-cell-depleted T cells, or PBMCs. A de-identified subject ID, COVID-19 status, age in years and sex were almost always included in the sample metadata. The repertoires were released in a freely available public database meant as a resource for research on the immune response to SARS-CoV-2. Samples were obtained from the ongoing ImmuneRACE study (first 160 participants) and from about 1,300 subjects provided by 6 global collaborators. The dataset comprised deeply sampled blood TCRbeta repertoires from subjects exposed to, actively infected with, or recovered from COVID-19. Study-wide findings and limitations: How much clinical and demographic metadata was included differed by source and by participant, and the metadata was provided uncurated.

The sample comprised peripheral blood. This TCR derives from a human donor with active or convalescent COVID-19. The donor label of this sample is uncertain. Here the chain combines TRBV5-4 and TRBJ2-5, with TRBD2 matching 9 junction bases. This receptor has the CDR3 CASSSQTSGLQETQYF. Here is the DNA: TGTGCCAGCAGCTCGCAGACTAGCGGACTCCAAGAGACCCAGTACTTC.